Following are 20 T cell receptor beta chains from one sample sequenced in a study of blood T cell repertoires in COVID-19. Generated by immunoSEQ multiplex PCR, the TCRdb table keeps only in-frame clones and is missing some. Of 150,000 to 200,000 clones in the sample, approximately 80% were seen once. The sequencing sample was made of peripheral blood. Receptor source: a woman older than 75 with COVID-19, enrolled during active disease.

The J gene is TRBJ2-1, the V gene TRBV6-6; 7 nucleotides agree with TRBD2. There are 12 residues in the CDR3. V lost 7 bases to trimming and J lost 9 bases; unmatched junction nucleotides: 6. The V gene's germline CDR1 is MNHNY and CDR2 SVGAGI (reference sequence). The CDR3 DNA sequence: TGTGCCAGCACTCACACGGGGGGTGAGCAGTTCTTC. Translated: CASTHTGGEQFF.

The J gene is TRBJ2-1, the V gene TRBV27; D perhaps matches TRBD2 (6 bases). The CDR3 runs to 16 residues. The germline V gene encodes CDR1 MNHEY and CDR2 SMNVEV (reference sequence). The ends were cut back, 5 bases at V and 7 bases at J, with 21 bases in the middle. CDR3 bases: TGTGCCAGCAGTCCCCTCGGGGCGGGGCTTAAGAATGAGCAGTTCTTC. Its protein product is CASSPLGAGLKNEQFF.

This chain uses TRBV7-9 with TRBJ1-3; D remains ambiguous. Germline lookup yields CDR1 SEHNR and CDR2 FQNEAQ (reference sequence). Trimming shortened V by 3 bases and J by 4 bases, and 7 bases separated the two germline ends. The CDR3 sequence is 13 residues long. CDR3 residues: CASSLKAGNTIYF. The CDR3 coding sequence is TGTGCCAGCAGCTTGAAAGCGGGAAACACCATATATTTT.

The chain employs TRBV9 and TRBJ2-5; D may be TRBD1 (6 bases). CDR1 and CDR2 from the germline V gene are SGDLS and YYNGEE. V was pared by 4 bases and J by 1 base, with 17 bases between. CDR3 length: 16 residues. The CDR3 spells CASSSGARVGQETQYF. The CDR3 nucleotides read TGTGCCAGCAGCTCAGGGGCCAGGGTAGGCCAAGAGACCCAGTACTTC.

This chain links TRBV5-4 with TRBJ2-2; 12 bases align to TRBD2. The germline gives CDR1 SGHNT, CDR2 YYREEE (reference sequence). This CDR3 has 16 residues. J lost 5 bases, V lost 3 bases, and 5 bases had no gene match. The CDR3 sequence: CASSSAGLAGTGELFF. The CDR3 nucleotides read TGTGCCAGCAGCTCAGCGGGACTAGCGGGTACCGGGGAGCTGTTTTTT.

The chain has TRBV7-3 and TRBJ2-3; 13 bases map to TRBD2. This CDR3 spans 16 amino acids. J gave up 4 bases and V 5 bases, and 6 bases lay outside the gene matches. Germline V gene lookup returns CDR1 SGHTA and CDR2 FQGTGA. CDR3 DNA sequence: TGTGCCAGCAGCGACAGGACTAGCGGGGGTCCAGATACGCAGTATTTT. It codes for CASSDRTSGGPDTQYF. Drawing the rest from reference TRBV7-3 and TRBJ2-3, the complete variable domain is GAGVSQTPSNKVTEKGKYVELRCDPISGHTALYWYRQSLGQGPEFLIYFQGTGAADDSGLPNDRFFAVRPEGSVSTLKIQRTERGDSAVYLCASSDRTSGGPDTQYFGPGTRLTVL.

The chain has TRBV28 and TRBJ1-2; 8 bases match TRBD1. Trimming cost V 5 bases and J 8 bases; bases outside gene matches: 13. The CDR3 has 15 amino acids. Germline V CDR1 and CDR2: MDHEN, SYDVKM. The CDR3 DNA is TGTGCCAGCAGTCGCCCCACAGGGGGAACGTGGGGCTACACCTTC. It specifies CASSRPTGGTWGYTF.

There are a few counts of this clone. This chain joins TRBV3-1 (or the pseudogene TRBV3-2) and TRBJ1-4, with TRBD1 as a possible D gene (5 bases). Germline V gives CDR1 LGHDT, CDR2 YNNKEL (reference sequence). There are 16 residues in the CDR3. Trimming removed 4 bases at V and 6 bases at J, with 18 bases between. CDR3 sequence reads: CASSLTIGGSHEKLFF. The CDR3 DNA reads as TGTGCCAGCAGCCTGACCATCGGGGGGTCGCATGAAAAACTGTTTTTT.

The chain uses TRBV30 and TRBJ2-1, with 12 bases matching TRBD1. In germline, CDR1 is GTSNPN, CDR2 SVGIG (reference sequence). This CDR3 has 17 amino acids. V was pared by 8 bases and J by 9 bases, with 20 bases of the junction left unmatched. The CDR3 loop reads CAGTPGQGAFLTTEQFF. DNA for the CDR3: TGTGCCGGGACCCCGGGACAGGGGGCGTTTTTGACAACTGAGCAGTTCTTC.

The gene calls are TRBV7-3 and TRBJ1-2; D might be TRBD1 (5 bases). Germline V gene lookup returns CDR1 SGHTA and CDR2 FQGTGA. The CDR3 loop spans 15 amino acids. V was shortened by 5 bases and J by 4 bases, with 17 bases between the two germline ends. The CDR3, as DNA: TGTGCCAGCAGCAAAGGAGACAGTCTGGGCTATGGCTACACCTTC. It yields the protein CASSKGDSLGYGYTF.

The V call is TRBV4-1, the J call TRBJ1-2; 9 positions match TRBD1. This CDR3 region has 14 residues. The germline V gene encodes CDR1 MGHRA and CDR2 YSYEKL. V lost 1 base, J lost 6 bases, and 3 bases stayed unmatched. The CDR3 region has the DNA TGCGCCAGCAGCCAAGGAGGGGACAGGGATGGCTACACCTTC. This translates into CASSQGGDRDGYTF.

This clone was recorded once. The chain recombines TRBV11-3 with TRBJ2-7, with TRBD2 identical over 8 bases. CDR3 size: 14 residues. The V segment lost 5 bases and the J segment 5 bases; nucleotides outside the gene matches: 8. Per germline, CDR1 SGHNT and CDR2 YENEEA. The CDR3 sequence is CASSPAGGTHEQYF. For the CDR3, the DNA is TGTGCCAGCAGCCCTGCGGGGGGAACCCACGAGCAGTACTTC.

This chain joins TRBV6-1 and TRBJ1-5; 12 bases agree with TRBD1. Germline V gene data show CDR1 as MNHNS and CDR2 as SASEGT. Germline trimming cut 3 bases from V and 6 bases from J; bases unmatched to any gene: 3. This CDR3 comprises 15 residues. The CDR3 coding sequence is TGTGCCAGCAGTGACGGGACAGGGGGCGTTCAGCCCCAGCATTTT. Translated: CASSDGTGGVQPQHF.

Comments on this clone: This specimen includes other DNA sequences encoding the same CDR3. The V gene is TRBV5-1, the J gene TRBJ2-7; possibly TRBD1 for D (5 bases). The V end was cut by 0 bases, the J end by 2 bases, with 9 bases between. There are 14 residues in the CDR3. Germline CDR1 reads SGHRS; CDR2 reads YFSETQ. CDR3 bases: TGCGCCAGCAGCTTGGGTCAGGGTCCCTACGAGCAGTACTTC. Its translation is CASSLGQGPYEQYF.

The chain uses TRBV9 and TRBJ1-1; 8 positions match TRBD1. V gave up 0 bases and J gave up 5 bases; unmatched junction bases: 6. This CDR3 comprises 15 residues. The germline gives CDR1 SGDLS, CDR2 YYNGEE. The CDR3 DNA sequence: TGTGCCAGCAGCGTAGACGGTAACAGGGGGACTGAAGCTTTCTTT. Amino acids: CASSVDGNRGTEAFF.

V is TRBV27 and J is TRBJ2-5, with D maybe TRBD1 (5 bases). Per the germline V gene, CDR1 is MNHEY and CDR2 is SMNVEV (reference sequence). The CDR3 runs to 13 residues. Trimming cost V 5 bases and J 0 bases, with 7 bases left between them. In nucleotides, the CDR3 is TGTGCCAGCAGTAGGGGTAACCAAGAGACCCAGTACTTC. It encodes CASSRGNQETQYF.

The J gene is TRBJ1-5, the V gene TRBV19, with 8 bases lining up with TRBD1. Per germline, CDR1 LNHDA and CDR2 SQIVND (reference sequence). The trim removed 4 bases at V and 2 bases at J, leaving 7 bases unmatched. This CDR3 comprises 16 residues. For the CDR3, the DNA is TGTGCCAGTAGTAGACAGGGGCTATCCCGCAATCAGCCCCAGCATTTT. This gives the protein CASSRQGLSRNQPQHF.

The chain combines TRBV11-1 with TRBJ1-1; D gene ambiguous. The V and J ends lost 8 bases and 5 bases respectively, with 15 bases between them. The length of the CDR3 is 13 residues. Per germline, CDR1 SGHAT and CDR2 FQDESV (reference sequence). DNA of the CDR3: TGTGCCAGCGCCTTGGTGGGGAGGACTGAAGCTTTCTTT. Translated, it gives CASALVGRTEAFF.

The rearrangement joins TRBV7-2 to TRBJ2-7; 7 positions match TRBD2. V gave up 4 bases and J gave up 4 bases; unmatched junction bases: 4. CDR1 and CDR2 from the germline V gene are SGHTA and FQGNSA. The CDR3 is made up of 13 amino acids. CDR3 in amino acids: CASSSTGLYEQYF. CDR3 DNA sequence: TGTGCCAGCAGCTCAACGGGACTATACGAGCAGTACTTC.

This sequence joins TRBV5-1 and TRBJ2-1; 9 bases are shared with TRBD2. CDR3 length equals 17 residues. The germline V gene has CDR1 SGHRS and CDR2 YFSETQ. V trimming: 2 bases; J trimming: 0 bases; junction bases outside the gene matches: 6. CDR3 region: CASSFTSGQSSYNEQFF. The CDR3 nucleotides are TGCGCCAGCAGCTTTACTAGCGGGCAGAGCTCCTACAATGAGCAGTTCTTC. Variable domain in full (rest from reference TRBV5-1 and TRBJ2-1): KAGVTQTPRYLIKTRGQQVTLSCSPISGHRSVSWYQQTPGQGLQFLFEYFSETQRNKGNFPGRFSGRQFSNSRSEMNVSTLELGDSALYLCASSFTSGQSSYNEQFFGPGTRLTVL.